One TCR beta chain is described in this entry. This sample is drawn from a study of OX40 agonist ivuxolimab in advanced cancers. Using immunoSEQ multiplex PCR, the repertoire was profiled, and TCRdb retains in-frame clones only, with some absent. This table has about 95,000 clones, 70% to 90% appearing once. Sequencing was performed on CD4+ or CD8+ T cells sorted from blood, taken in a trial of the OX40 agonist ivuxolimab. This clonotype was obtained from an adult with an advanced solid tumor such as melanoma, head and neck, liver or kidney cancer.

The CDR3 is CASSLNARGATNEKLFF. CDR3 bases: TGCGCCAGCAGCTTAAACGCCCGGGGTGCAACTAATGAAAAACTGTTTTTT. The chain has TRBV5-1 and TRBJ1-4; D is uncertain. The CDR3 is 17 residues long. Trimming pared 2 bases from V and 0 bases from J, leaving 14 bases between. Per the germline V gene, CDR1 is SGHRS and CDR2 is YFSETQ.